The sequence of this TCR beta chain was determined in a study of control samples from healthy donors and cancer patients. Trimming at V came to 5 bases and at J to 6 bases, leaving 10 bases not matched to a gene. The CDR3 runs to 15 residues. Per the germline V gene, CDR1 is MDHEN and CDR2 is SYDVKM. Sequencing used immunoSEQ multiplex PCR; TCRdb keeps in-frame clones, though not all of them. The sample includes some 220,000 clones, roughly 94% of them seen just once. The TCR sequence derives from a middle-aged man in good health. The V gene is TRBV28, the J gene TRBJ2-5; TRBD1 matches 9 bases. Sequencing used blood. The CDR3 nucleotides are TGTGCCAGCAGTCTCCCGACAGGGGGGAGGAAGACCCAGTACTTC. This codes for CASSLPTGGRKTQYF.